This TCR beta chain was sequenced during a study of T cell repertoires in cytomegalovirus infection. Background on the study: Recently identified HLA-C-restricted and well-studied HLA-B-restricted CMV epitopes were used. Study observations and caveats: There were carriers of CMV plus the relevant HLA, and cumulative public TCR beta family frequency identified them.

TCRdb used MiXCR to reprocess the reads, holding one entry per CDR3 protein. Of some 900,000 distinct CDR3 sequences in the sample, approximately 32% are singletons; the top ten hold under 15%. This clonotype turned up a few times. Its target is unknown. Trimming removed 2 bases from V and 1 base from J, with 12 bases in between. CDR3 length: 16 amino acids. Germline V lookup: CDR1 LNHDA, CDR2 SQIVND (reference sequence). This sample comprised cultured CD8+ T cells from PBMCs, obtained from culture after CMV antigen stimulation. The chain links TRBV19 to TRBJ1-5, with D unresolved. This sequence originates from a human donor in good health (CMV status not recorded). Some clones in this sample may be carry-over from other donors' samples. CDR3 nucleotides: TGTGCCAGTAGTATAATCCCGGGCCAAAGCAATCAGCCCCAGCATTTT. It specifies CASSIIPGQSNQPQHF.